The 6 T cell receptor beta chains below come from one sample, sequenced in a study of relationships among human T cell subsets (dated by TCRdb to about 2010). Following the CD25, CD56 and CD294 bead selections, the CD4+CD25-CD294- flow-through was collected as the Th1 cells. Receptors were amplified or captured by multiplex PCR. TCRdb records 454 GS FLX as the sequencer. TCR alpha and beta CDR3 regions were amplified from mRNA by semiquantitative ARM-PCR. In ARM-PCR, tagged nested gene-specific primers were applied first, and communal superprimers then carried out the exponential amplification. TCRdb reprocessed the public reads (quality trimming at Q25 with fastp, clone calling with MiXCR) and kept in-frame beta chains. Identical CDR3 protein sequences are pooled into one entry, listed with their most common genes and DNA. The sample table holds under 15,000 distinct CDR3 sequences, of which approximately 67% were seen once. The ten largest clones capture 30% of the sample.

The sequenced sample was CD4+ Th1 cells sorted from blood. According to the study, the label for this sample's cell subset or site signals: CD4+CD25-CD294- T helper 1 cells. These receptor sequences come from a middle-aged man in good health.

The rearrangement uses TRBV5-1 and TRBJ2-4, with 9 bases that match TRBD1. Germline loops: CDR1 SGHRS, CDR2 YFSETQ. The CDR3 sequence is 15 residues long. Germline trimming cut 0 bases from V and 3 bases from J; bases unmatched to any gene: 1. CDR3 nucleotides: TGCGCCAGCAGCTTGGGACAGGGGGACAAAAACATTCAGTACTTC. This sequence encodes CASSLGQGDKNIQYF.

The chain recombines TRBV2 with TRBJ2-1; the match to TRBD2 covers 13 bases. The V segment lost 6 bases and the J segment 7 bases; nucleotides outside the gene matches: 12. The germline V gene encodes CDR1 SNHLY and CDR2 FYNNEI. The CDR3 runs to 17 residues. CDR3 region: CASSPGMGTSGANEQFF. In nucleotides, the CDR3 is TGTGCCAGCAGCCCCGGAATGGGGACTAGCGGGGCAAATGAGCAGTTCTTC.

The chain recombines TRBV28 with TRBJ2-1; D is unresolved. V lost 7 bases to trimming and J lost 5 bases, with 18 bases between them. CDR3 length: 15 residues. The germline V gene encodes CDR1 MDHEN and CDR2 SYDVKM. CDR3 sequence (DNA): TGTGCCAGCATCCTTTCTGTCGGGTCCGACAATGAGCAGTTCTTC. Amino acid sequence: CASILSVGSDNEQFF. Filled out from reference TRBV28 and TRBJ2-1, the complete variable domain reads DVKVTQSSRYLVKRTGEKVFLECVQDMDHENMFWYRQDPGLGLRLIYFSYDVKMKEKGDIPEGYSVSREKKERFSLILESASTNQTSMYLCASILSVGSDNEQFFGPGTRLTVL.

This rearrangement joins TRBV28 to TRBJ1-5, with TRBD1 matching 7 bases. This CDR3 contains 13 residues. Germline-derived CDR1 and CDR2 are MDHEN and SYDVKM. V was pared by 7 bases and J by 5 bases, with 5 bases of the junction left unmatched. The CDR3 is CASTVGQYQPQHF. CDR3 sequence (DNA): TGTGCCAGCACCGTGGGACAGTATCAGCCCCAGCATTTT.

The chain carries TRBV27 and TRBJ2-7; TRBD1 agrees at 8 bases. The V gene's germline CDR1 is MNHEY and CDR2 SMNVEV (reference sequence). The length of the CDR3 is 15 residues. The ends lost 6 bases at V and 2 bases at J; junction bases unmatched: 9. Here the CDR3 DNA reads TGTGCCAGCAGCCTGATTCGGACAGGGACCTACGAGCAGTACTTC. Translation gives CASSLIRTGTYEQYF.

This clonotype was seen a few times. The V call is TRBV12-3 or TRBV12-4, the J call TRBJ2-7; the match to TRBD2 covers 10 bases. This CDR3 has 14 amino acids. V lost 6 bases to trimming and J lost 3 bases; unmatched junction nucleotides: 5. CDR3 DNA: TGTGCCAGCAGGATACTAGCGGGATTCTACGAGCAGTACTTC. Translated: CASRILAGFYEQYF.